The 28 T cell receptor beta chains in this list originate from one sample, sequenced in a study of graft-versus-host responses after intestinal transplantation. Some clones are missing from TCRdb's copy, which holds only in-frame ones; the method was immunoSEQ multiplex PCR. This sample has under 100,000 clones, with roughly 92% found just once. Their antigens are not known. The material was unstimulated CD8+ T cells sorted from spleen or lymph node cells, obtained before transplant. These receptors were obtained from a human donor who was the organ donor for an intestinal transplant.

The chain couples TRBV9 to TRBJ2-3, with a tentative D call TRBD2 (5 bases). The CDR3 covers 16 residues. CDR1 and CDR2 (germline): SGDLS, YYNGEE. The ends were cut back, 4 bases at V and 2 bases at J, with 17 bases in the middle. The CDR3 nucleotides are TGTGCCAGCAGCCATGGATCGGGGAAACTCACAGATACGCAGTATTTT. Amino acid sequence: CASSHGSGKLTDTQYF.

The rearrangement joins TRBV7-6 to TRBJ1-1; D is ambiguous. Germline CDR1 reads SGHVS; CDR2 reads FNYEAQ. The CDR3 loop spans 13 amino acids. Deletions cut 5 bases from V and 2 bases from J, with 9 bases between. The CDR3: CASSLNTNTEAFF. As DNA, the CDR3 is TGTGCCAGCAGCCTGAACACCAACACTGAAGCTTTCTTT. The full variable domain, with the rest looked up from reference TRBV7-6 and TRBJ1-1, is GAGVSQSPRYKVTKRGQDVALRCDPISGHVSLYWYRQALGQGPEFLTYFNYEAQQDKSGLPNDRFSAERPEGSISTLTIQRTEQRDSAMYRCASSLNTNTEAFFGQGTRLTVV.

This chain connects TRBV27 to TRBJ2-7; perhaps TRBD2 as D (6 bases). V lost 6 bases to trimming and J lost 3 bases, with 12 bases between them. Germline loops: CDR1 MNHEY, CDR2 SMNVEV (reference sequence). The CDR3 sequence is 13 residues long. The CDR3 DNA reads as TGTGCCAGCAGCCCTCGGGGGATCTACGAGCAGTACTTC. Its translation: CASSPRGIYEQYF.

The chain links TRBV7-2 to TRBJ2-3; no clear D gene. The CDR3 covers 13 residues. V was clipped by 7 bases and J by 0 bases, with 8 bases between them. Germline V gene data show CDR1 as SGHTA and CDR2 as FQGNSA. The chain's CDR3 is CASNSLSTDTQYF. For the CDR3, the DNA is TGTGCCAGCAACTCCCTAAGCACAGATACGCAGTATTTT.

A remark on this clone: Other DNA sequences of this sample code for an identical CDR3. The V call is TRBV27, the J call TRBJ1-2; weak D call: TRBD1 (5 bases). The V gene lost 6 bases and the J gene lost 7 bases, with 21 bases spanning the gap. This CDR3 is 15 amino acids long. Germline V gene sequence: CDR1 MNHEY, CDR2 SMNVEV (reference sequence). DNA of the CDR3: TGTGCCAGCAGCCCTTCCGTCACAGGTCGCAGTGGCTACACCTTC. Residues: CASSPSVTGRSGYTF.

J is TRBJ2-1 and V is TRBV27; the match to TRBD1 covers 9 bases. V shed 2 bases and J 9 bases; nucleotides not matched to a gene: 8. Per the germline V gene, CDR1 is MNHEY and CDR2 is SMNVEV (reference sequence). This CDR3 contains 15 residues. As DNA, the CDR3 is TGTGCCAGCAGTTTAGGGGACAGGGCAAGGGGTGAGCAGTTCTTC. Translating gives CASSLGDRARGEQFF.

The V and J genes are TRBV30 and TRBJ2-1; TRBD2 agrees at 7 bases. This CDR3 contains 14 residues. Germline trimming cut 1 base from V and 4 bases from J; bases unmatched to any gene: 4. Germline V lookup: CDR1 GTSNPN, CDR2 SVGIG (reference sequence). Here the CDR3 reads CAWSGAGRYNEQFF. The CDR3 DNA reads as TGTGCCTGGAGTGGAGCGGGGAGGTACAATGAGCAGTTCTTC. The whole variable domain, remainder taken from reference TRBV30 and TRBJ2-1, is SQTIHQWPATLVQPVGSPLSLECTVEGTSNPNLYWYRQAAGRGLQLLFYSVGIGQISSEVPQNLSASRPQDRQFILSSKKLLLSDSGFYLCAWSGAGRYNEQFFGPGTRLTVL.

Regarding this clone: One end of the junction is discordant with germline, which a read error may explain. The gene calls are TRBV13 and TRBJ2-3, with 7 bases matching TRBD2. The CDR3 has 16 amino acids. CDR1 is PRHDT and CDR2 is FYEKMQ in the germline V gene (reference sequence). Written as DNA, the CDR3 is TGTGCCAACAGCTTAATGGGGGGGGTGGGCACAGATACGCAGTATTTT. Translated, it gives CANSLMGGVGTDTQYF. Supplemented by reference TRBV13 and TRBJ2-3, the full variable domain reads AAGVIQSPRHLIKEKRETATLKCYPIPRHDTVYWYQQGPGQDPQFLISFYEKMQSDKGSIPDRFSAQQFSDYHSELNMSSLELGDSALYFCANSLMGGVGTDTQYFGPGTRLTVL.

V usage is TRBV4-1 and J usage is TRBJ1-1, with D tentatively TRBD1 (5 bases). Germline CDR1 and CDR2: MGHRA and YSYEKL. CDR3 length equals 16 residues. V shed 6 bases and J shed 3 bases, with 20 bases lying between them. CDR3 sequence reads: CASRQKGHIWDTEAFF. CDR3 DNA: TGCGCCAGCAGACAAAAAGGACACATTTGGGACACTGAAGCTTTCTTT.

This chain links TRBV27 with TRBJ1-6; 11 bases line up with TRBD1. The CDR3 loop spans 14 amino acids. Germline loops: CDR1 MNHEY, CDR2 SMNVEV (reference sequence). The V gene end was trimmed by 8 bases and the J gene end by 10 bases; junction bases not matched to a gene: 7. CDR3 coding DNA: TGTGCCAGCCGGGACAGGGGGTTCAGGTCACCCCTCCACTTT. Protein product: CASRDRGFRSPLHF.

The rearrangement uses TRBV5-6 and TRBJ1-1; D not resolved. Germline CDR1 reads SGHDT; CDR2 reads YYEEEE. This CDR3 region has 14 residues. The ends were cut back, 2 bases at V and 0 bases at J, with 8 bases in the middle. CDR3 sequence reads: CASSFWLMNTEAFF. For the CDR3, the DNA is TGTGCCAGCAGCTTTTGGCTCATGAACACTGAAGCTTTCTTT.

The V gene is TRBV9, the J gene TRBJ2-7; 11 bases agree with TRBD2. V lost 3 bases to trimming and J lost 4 bases; unmatched junction nucleotides: 3. The CDR3 covers 14 residues. The germline CDR1 and CDR2 sequences are SGDLS and YYNGEE. In DNA, the CDR3 is TGTGCCAGCAGCGCTAGCGGGGGGACGTACGAGCAGTACTTC. The encoded protein is CASSASGGTYEQYF. Full variable domain (missing parts from reference TRBV9 and TRBJ2-7): DSGVTQTPKHLITATGQRVTLRCSPRSGDLSVYWYQQSLDQGLQFLIQYYNGEERAKGNILERFSAQQFPDLHSELNLSSLELGDSALYFCASSASGGTYEQYFGPGTRLTVT.

CDR3 DNA sequence: TGTGCCAGCACCGATGGCGGCATTTATGGCTACACCTTC. This translates into CASTDGGIYGYTF. The chain joins TRBV6-5 to TRBJ1-2; D not certain. Per the germline V gene, CDR1 is MNHEY and CDR2 is SVGAGI. Trimming removed 7 bases from V and 5 bases from J, with 14 bases in between. The CDR3 is 13 residues long.

The rearrangement links TRBV9 to TRBJ2-1; 8 bases align to TRBD2. The CDR3 is 15 residues long. J lost 0 bases, V lost 6 bases, and 5 bases had no gene match. Germline CDR1 SGDLS, CDR2 YYNGEE. In DNA form, the CDR3 reads TGTGCCAGCACCCCGGGGGGGAGCTCCTACAATGAGCAGTTCTTC. It specifies CASTPGGSSYNEQFF. Full variable domain (missing parts from reference TRBV9 and TRBJ2-1): DSGVTQTPKHLITATGQRVTLRCSPRSGDLSVYWYQQSLDQGLQFLIQYYNGEERAKGNILERFSAQQFPDLHSELNLSSLELGDSALYFCASTPGGSSYNEQFFGPGTRLTVL.

This rearrangement joins TRBV5-1 to TRBJ2-3; tentatively, D is TRBD2 (5 bases). This CDR3 region has 16 residues. Germline CDR1 SGHRS, CDR2 YFSETQ. Trimming removed 1 base from V and 2 bases from J, with 14 bases in between. DNA of the CDR3: TGCGCCAGCAGCTTGCCCTCGAGCGGCTCCACAGATACGCAGTATTTT. It is translated as CASSLPSSGSTDTQYF. The whole variable domain, filled in from reference TRBV5-1 and TRBJ2-3, reads KAGVTQTPRYLIKTRGQQVTLSCSPISGHRSVSWYQQTPGQGLQFLFEYFSETQRNKGNFPGRFSGRQFSNSRSEMNVSTLELGDSALYLCASSLPSSGSTDTQYFGPGTRLTVL.

The chain employs TRBV7-8 and TRBJ1-2; TRBD1 agrees at 9 bases. The CDR3 runs 15 residues. J was trimmed by 0 bases and V by 5 bases; bases with no gene match: 4. Per germline, CDR1 SGHVS and CDR2 FQNEAQ. The CDR3 spells CASSHRGRTNYGYTF. DNA of the CDR3: TGTGCCAGCAGCCACAGGGGGCGAACTAACTATGGCTACACCTTC.

CDR3 bases: TGCGCCAGCAGCTCCCGGGAAGACAATGAGCAGTTCTTC. This codes for CASSSREDNEQFF. V gene TRBV5-1 combines with J gene TRBJ2-1; possibly TRBD2 for D (5 bases). Trimming shortened V by 3 bases and J by 5 bases, and 9 bases separated the two germline ends. CDR3 length equals 13 residues. CDR1 SGHRS and CDR2 YFSETQ come from the germline V gene.

Only one count was recorded for this clone. The chain links TRBV6-5 to TRBJ2-2; TRBD2 matches 8 bases. J was trimmed by 6 bases and V by 8 bases; bases with no gene match: 8. Germline CDR1 is MNHEY and CDR2 is SVGAGI. CDR3 length: 14 amino acids. CDR3 region: CASQGSGAPGELFF. CDR3 nucleotide sequence: TGTGCCAGCCAGGGTAGCGGGGCCCCCGGGGAGCTGTTTTTT.

CDR3 bases: TGTGCCAGCAGTTTATGGGGACAGGGTAACTACGAGCAGTACTTC. Translated, it gives CASSLWGQGNYEQYF. The chain has TRBV28 and TRBJ2-7; TRBD1 matches at 9 bases. CDR1 MDHEN and CDR2 SYDVKM come from the germline V gene. Trimming took 0 bases from V and 3 from J; bases not matched to a gene: 3. CDR3 length: 15 amino acids.

The chain joins TRBV28 to TRBJ1-1; 9 bases match TRBD1. The germline CDR1 and CDR2 sequences are MDHEN and SYDVKM. J gave up 1 base and V 6 bases, and 15 bases lay outside the gene matches. The CDR3 is 18 amino acids. CDR3 amino acids: CASSLTLGQGNGNTEAFF. The CDR3 coding sequence is TGTGCCAGCAGCCTCACTCTGGGACAGGGAAATGGGAACACTGAAGCTTTCTTT.

V and J are TRBV4-1 and TRBJ2-1, with 8 positions matching TRBD2. Germline CDR1 is MGHRA and CDR2 is YSYEKL. Losses at the gene ends were 1 base for V and 6 bases for J; bases not matched to a gene: 5. The CDR3 covers 15 residues. The CDR3 region is CASSQGPGTSNEQFF. CDR3 sequence (DNA): TGCGCCAGCAGCCAAGGGCCCGGGACTAGCAATGAGCAGTTCTTC.

The CDR3, as DNA: TGCGCCAGCAGCCAAGAGCGGTCCAGCGGGGTTCTCTCCTACGAGCAGTACTTC. Translated: CASSQERSSGVLSYEQYF. The V and J genes are TRBV4-3 and TRBJ2-7; TRBD2 aligns across 7 bases. V shed 0 bases, J shed 0 bases, and the junction held 11 bases outside the gene matches. The germline CDR1 and CDR2 sequences are LGHNA and YSLEER. The CDR3 loop spans 18 amino acids.

Here the CDR3 DNA reads TGTGCCAGTAGTATCCTAGCGGGGGGCACAGATACGCAGTATTTT. Its protein is CASSILAGGTDTQYF. The chain recombines TRBV19 with TRBJ2-3, with 10 bases matching TRBD2. With 3 bases clipped from V and 1 base from J, the junction kept 1 base outside the gene matches. Germline CDR1 and CDR2: LNHDA and SQIVND (reference sequence). The CDR3 covers 15 residues.

The rearrangement uses TRBV9 and TRBJ2-5; D may be TRBD1 (6 bases). The germline CDR1 and CDR2 sequences are SGDLS and YYNGEE. Trimming left V 0 bases short and J 5 bases short, with 14 bases between. The CDR3 has 15 residues. The CDR3 coding sequence is TGTGCCAGCAGCGTAGCCCAGGGGTCTTGGGAGACCCAGTACTTC. Residues: CASSVAQGSWETQYF. Combining the CDR3 with reference TRBV9 and TRBJ2-5 gives the whole variable domain DSGVTQTPKHLITATGQRVTLRCSPRSGDLSVYWYQQSLDQGLQFLIQYYNGEERAKGNILERFSAQQFPDLHSELNLSSLELGDSALYFCASSVAQGSWETQYFGPGTRLLVL.

The chain recombines TRBV2 with TRBJ2-1; 7 nucleotides match TRBD1. Germline V CDR1 and CDR2: SNHLY, FYNNEI. The CDR3 is made up of 12 amino acids. V trimming: 10 bases; J trimming: 7 bases; junction bases outside the gene matches: 7. The CDR3 spells CAILTGPNEQFF. Written as DNA, the CDR3 is TGTGCCATCCTGACAGGGCCTAATGAGCAGTTCTTC.

The rearrangement joins TRBV27 to TRBJ2-5; 7 bases match TRBD2. Gene TRBJ2-7 matches the end of the DNA better, so the J call may be wrong. Germline assignment: CDR1 MNHEY and CDR2 SMNVEV (reference sequence). The CDR3 is made up of 13 amino acids. The CDR3 coding sequence is TGTGCCAGCGGGCGGGGGAGCTCCTACGAGCAGTACTTC. Protein sequence: CASGRGSSYEQYF.

The chain combines TRBV25-1 with TRBJ2-3; the D is unclear. Trimming removed 4 bases from V and 0 bases from J, with 11 bases in between. CDR1 is MGHDK, CDR2 SYGVNS, per germline. CDR3 length: 15 amino acids. For the CDR3, the DNA is TGTGCCAGCAGTGCTTACTTCTCTAGCACAGATACGCAGTATTTT. Protein: CASSAYFSSTDTQYF.

The V and J genes are TRBV9 and TRBJ2-2, with 8 bases matching TRBD2. V trimming: 0 bases; J trimming: 6 bases; junction bases outside the gene matches: 10. The germline gives CDR1 SGDLS, CDR2 YYNGEE. This CDR3 has 17 amino acids. This chain's CDR3 is CASSVESGGGIPGELFF. The CDR3 coding sequence is TGTGCCAGCAGCGTAGAATCCGGCGGGGGGATTCCCGGGGAGCTGTTTTTT.